Below, one TCR beta chain is given with its context. Profiled with immunoSEQ multiplex PCR; TCRdb holds only in-frame clones, not every one. The repertoire holds about 27,000 clones, with almost 90% as singletons. The V end lost 2 bases, the J end lost 7 bases, and 24 bases lay between the germline ends. The CDR3 is made up of 17 amino acids. The sample comes from a study of T cell changes during pregnancy in multiple sclerosis. The chain uses TRBV5-7 and TRBJ1-2; D unclear. TRBV5-7 is an ORF, with its function uncertain. Sequencing was performed on CD8+ T cells from peripheral blood mononuclear cells, taken in the second trimester of pregnancy. The TCR sequence derives from a female donor with multiple sclerosis, enrolled in a pregnancy study. The CDR3 spells CASSFTPGPRAVFGYTF. In DNA, the CDR3 is TGTGCCAGCAGCTTCACCCCTGGGCCCCGAGCCGTCTTTGGCTACACCTTC.